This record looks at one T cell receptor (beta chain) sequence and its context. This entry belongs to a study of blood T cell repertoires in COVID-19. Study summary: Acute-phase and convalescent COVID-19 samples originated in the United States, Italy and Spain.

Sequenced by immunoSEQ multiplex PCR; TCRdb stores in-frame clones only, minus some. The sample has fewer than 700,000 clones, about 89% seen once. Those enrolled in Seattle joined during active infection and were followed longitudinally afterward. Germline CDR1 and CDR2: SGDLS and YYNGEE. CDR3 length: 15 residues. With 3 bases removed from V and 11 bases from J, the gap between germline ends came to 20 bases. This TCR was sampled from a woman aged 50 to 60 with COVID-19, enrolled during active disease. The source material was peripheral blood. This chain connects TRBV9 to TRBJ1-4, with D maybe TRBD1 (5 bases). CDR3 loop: CASSDLPGLGAKLFF. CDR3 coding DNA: TGTGCCAGCAGCGACCTCCCCGGGCTAGGGGCCAAACTGTTTTTT. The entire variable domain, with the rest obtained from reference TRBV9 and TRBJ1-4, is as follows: DSGVTQTPKHLITATGQRVTLRCSPRSGDLSVYWYQQSLDQGLQFLIQYYNGEERAKGNILERFSAQQFPDLHSELNLSSLELGDSALYFCASSDLPGLGAKLFFGSGTQLSVL.